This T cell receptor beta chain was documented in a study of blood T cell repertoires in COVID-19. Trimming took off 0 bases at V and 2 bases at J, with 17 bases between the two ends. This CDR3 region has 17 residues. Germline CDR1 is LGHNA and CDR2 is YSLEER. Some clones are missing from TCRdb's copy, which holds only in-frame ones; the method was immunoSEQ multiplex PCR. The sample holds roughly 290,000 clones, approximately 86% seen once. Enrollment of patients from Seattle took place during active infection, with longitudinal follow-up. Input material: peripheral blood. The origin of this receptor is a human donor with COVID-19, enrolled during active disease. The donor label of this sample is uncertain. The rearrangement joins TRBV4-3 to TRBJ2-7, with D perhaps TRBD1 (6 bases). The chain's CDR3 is CASSQDLGAGVTYEQYF. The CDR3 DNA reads TGCGCCAGCAGCCAAGATCTAGGGGCAGGGGTGACCTACGAGCAGTACTTC.